Listed below are T cell receptor beta chains from one sample, sequenced in a study of PD-L1 blockade in urothelial cancer. Assay: immunoSEQ multiplex PCR; the TCRdb copy retains only in-frame clones and omits some. The sample lists about 43,000 clones, 83% seen once, with around 15% in the top ten. The input for sequencing was PBMCs, taken around atezolizumab (anti-PD-L1) treatment. The receptor set was obtained from a man between 60 and 70 years old with urothelial cancer. CDR3s include the opening cysteine and the closing phenylalanine or tryptophan. The D gene is left open where the match is weak.

D gene: TRBD1
J gene: TRBJ1-3
CDR3 length: 17
V gene: TRBV9
CDR3 protein: CASSESGTGDRGNTIYF

D gene: NA
J gene: TRBJ2-7
CDR3 length: 16
V gene: TRBV10-3
CDR3 protein: CAISESGGGSSYEQYF

D gene: NA
J gene: TRBJ1-1
CDR3 length: 15
V gene: TRBV4-1
CDR3 protein: CASSQPLRGNPEAFF

D gene: NA
J gene: TRBJ1-3
CDR3 length: 13
V gene: TRBV30
CDR3 protein: CAWNEGAGNTIYF

D gene: NA
J gene: TRBJ1-1
CDR3 length: 13
V gene: TRBV5-1
CDR3 protein: CASSLGGRREAFF

D gene: TRBD2
J gene: TRBJ2-3
CDR3 length: 16
V gene: TRBV15
CDR3 protein: CATSSSSSGGIGAQYF

D gene: NA
J gene: TRBJ2-3
CDR3 length: 16
V gene: TRBV6-6
CDR3 protein: CASTIRPPGITDTQYF

D gene: NA
J gene: TRBJ1-2
CDR3 length: 13
V gene: TRBV9
CDR3 protein: CASSVRGNYGYTF

D gene: TRBD1
J gene: TRBJ1-2
CDR3 length: 16
V gene: TRBV30
CDR3 protein: CAWTGPGTGVGYGYTF

D gene: TRBD1
J gene: TRBJ2-3
CDR3 length: 17
V gene: TRBV7-6
CDR3 protein: CASSLHPGQGVSDTQYF

D gene: NA
J gene: TRBJ1-5
CDR3 length: 16
V gene: TRBV7-2
CDR3 protein: CASSVEGGAQLQPQHF

D gene: TRBD1
J gene: TRBJ2-7
CDR3 length: 14
V gene: TRBV9
CDR3 protein: CASSVFGQGDEQYF

D gene: TRBD1
J gene: TRBJ1-1
CDR3 length: 15
V gene: TRBV6-5
CDR3 protein: CASSYPDRGNTEAFF

D gene: TRBD1
J gene: TRBJ2-3
CDR3 length: 14
V gene: TRBV11-3
CDR3 protein: CASSFQGATDTQYF

D gene: NA
J gene: TRBJ1-1
CDR3 length: 13
V gene: TRBV27
CDR3 protein: CASSFRDGTEAFF

D gene: NA
J gene: TRBJ1-1
CDR3 length: 13
V gene: TRBV5-1
CDR3 protein: CASSLVRGTEAFF

D gene: NA
J gene: TRBJ2-1
CDR3 length: 12
V gene: TRBV6-1
CDR3 protein: CASSETGVGQFF

D gene: NA
J gene: TRBJ2-1
CDR3 length: 15
V gene: TRBV27
CDR3 protein: CASSFPGTRYNEQFF

D gene: TRBD1
J gene: TRBJ1-3
CDR3 length: 18
V gene: TRBV5-5
CDR3 protein: CASSLGGTGGVSGNTIYF